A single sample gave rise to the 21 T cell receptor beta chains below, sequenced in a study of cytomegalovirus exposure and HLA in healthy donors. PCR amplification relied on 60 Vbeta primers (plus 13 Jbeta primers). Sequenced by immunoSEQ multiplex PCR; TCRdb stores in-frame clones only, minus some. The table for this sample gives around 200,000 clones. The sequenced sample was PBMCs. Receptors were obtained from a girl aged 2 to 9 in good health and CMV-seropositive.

The CDR3 loop reads CASSLARTGVPLLPYEQYF. CDR3 nucleotides: TGTGCCAGCAGCTTAGCTCGGACAGGGGTCCCTCTCCTGCCTTACGAGCAGTACTTC. The chain is built from TRBV7-9 and TRBJ2-7; TRBD1 agrees at 9 bases. Germline CDR1 is SEHNR and CDR2 is FQNEAQ (reference sequence). CDR3 size: 19 residues. The ends lost 0 bases at V and 4 bases at J; junction bases unmatched: 16.

The CDR3 DNA reads as TGTGCCAGTAGTGGCGGCGTTAATGAAAAACTGTTTTTT. Residues: CASSGGVNEKLFF. This rearrangement joins TRBV19 to TRBJ1-4; D call uncertain. Germline V gene lookup returns CDR1 LNHDA and CDR2 SQIVND (reference sequence). The germline V and J ends were trimmed by 5 bases and 4 bases, with 8 bases remaining between them. This CDR3 contains 13 residues.

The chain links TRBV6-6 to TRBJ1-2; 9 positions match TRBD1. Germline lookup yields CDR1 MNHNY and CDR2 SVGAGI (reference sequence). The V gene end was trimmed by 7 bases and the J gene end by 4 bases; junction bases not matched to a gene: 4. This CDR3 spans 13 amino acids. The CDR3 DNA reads TGTGCCAGCACGGGGGACAGGGCCTATGGCTACACCTTC. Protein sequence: CASTGDRAYGYTF.

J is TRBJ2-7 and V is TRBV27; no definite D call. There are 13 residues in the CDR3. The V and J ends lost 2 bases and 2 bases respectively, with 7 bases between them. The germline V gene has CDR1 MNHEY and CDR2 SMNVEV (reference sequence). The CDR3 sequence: CASSLNPAYEQYF. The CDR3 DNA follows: TGTGCCAGCAGTTTAAACCCGGCCTACGAGCAGTACTTC.

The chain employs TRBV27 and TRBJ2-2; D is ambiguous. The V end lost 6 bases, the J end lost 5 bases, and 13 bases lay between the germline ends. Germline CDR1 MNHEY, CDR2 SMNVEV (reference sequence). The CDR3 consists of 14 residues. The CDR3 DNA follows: TGTGCCAGCAGGCGCCTCCTACGGACCGGGGAGCTGTTTTTT. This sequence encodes CASRRLLRTGELFF.

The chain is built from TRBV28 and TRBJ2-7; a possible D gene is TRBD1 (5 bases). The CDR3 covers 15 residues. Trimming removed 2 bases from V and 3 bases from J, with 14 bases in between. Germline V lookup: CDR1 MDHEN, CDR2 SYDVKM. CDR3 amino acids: CASSLRQRPFYEQYF. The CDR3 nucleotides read TGTGCCAGCAGTTTAAGACAGCGACCCTTCTACGAGCAGTACTTC.

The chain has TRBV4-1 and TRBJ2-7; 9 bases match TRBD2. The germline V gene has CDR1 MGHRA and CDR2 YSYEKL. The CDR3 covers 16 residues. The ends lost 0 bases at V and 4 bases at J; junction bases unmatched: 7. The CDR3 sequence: CASSQDEGTSKYEQYF. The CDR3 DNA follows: TGCGCCAGCAGCCAAGATGAAGGGACTAGCAAATACGAGCAGTACTTC.

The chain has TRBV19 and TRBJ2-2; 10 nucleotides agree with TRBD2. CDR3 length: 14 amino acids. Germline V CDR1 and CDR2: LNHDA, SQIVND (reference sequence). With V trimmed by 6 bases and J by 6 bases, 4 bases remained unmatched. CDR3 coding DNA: TGTGCCAGTAGGCTAGCGGGAGTGGCCGGGGAGCTGTTTTTT. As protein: CASRLAGVAGELFF.

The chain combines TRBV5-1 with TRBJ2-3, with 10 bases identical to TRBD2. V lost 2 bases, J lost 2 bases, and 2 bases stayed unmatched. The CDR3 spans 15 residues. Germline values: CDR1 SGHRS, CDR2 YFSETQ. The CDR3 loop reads CASSFSGRPTDTQYF. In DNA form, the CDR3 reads TGCGCCAGCAGCTTTAGCGGGAGGCCCACAGATACGCAGTATTTT.

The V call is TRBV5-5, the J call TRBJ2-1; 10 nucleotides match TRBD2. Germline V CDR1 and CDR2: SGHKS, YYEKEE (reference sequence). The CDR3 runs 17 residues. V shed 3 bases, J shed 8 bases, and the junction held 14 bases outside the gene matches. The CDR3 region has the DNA TGTGCCAGCAGCTCCTATACTATAGCGGGAGGTCTCGATGAGCAGTTCTTC. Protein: CASSSYTIAGGLDEQFF.

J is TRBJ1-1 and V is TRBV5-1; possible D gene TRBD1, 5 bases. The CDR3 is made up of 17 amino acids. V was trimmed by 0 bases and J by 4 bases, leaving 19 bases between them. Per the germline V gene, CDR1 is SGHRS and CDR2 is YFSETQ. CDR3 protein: CASSLDEGNVGGTEAFF. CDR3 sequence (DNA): TGCGCCAGCAGCTTGGACGAGGGAAACGTCGGGGGCACTGAAGCTTTCTTT.

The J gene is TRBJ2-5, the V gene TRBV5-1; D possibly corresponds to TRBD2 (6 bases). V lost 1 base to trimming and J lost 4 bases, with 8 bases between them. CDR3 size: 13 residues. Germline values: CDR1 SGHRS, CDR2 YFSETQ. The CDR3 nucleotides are TGCGCCAGCAGCTTGCAGGAGGGAGAGACCCAGTACTTC. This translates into CASSLQEGETQYF.

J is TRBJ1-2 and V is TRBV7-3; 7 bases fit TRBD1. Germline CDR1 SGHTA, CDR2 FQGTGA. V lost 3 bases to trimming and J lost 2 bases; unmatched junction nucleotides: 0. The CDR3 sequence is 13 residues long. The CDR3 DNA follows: TGTGCCAGCAGCTTGGGACAGAACTATGGCTACACCTTC. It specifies CASSLGQNYGYTF.

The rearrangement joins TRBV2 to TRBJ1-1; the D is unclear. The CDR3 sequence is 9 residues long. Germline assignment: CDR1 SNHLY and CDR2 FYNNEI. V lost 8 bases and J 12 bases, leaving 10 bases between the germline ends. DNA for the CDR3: TGTGCCAGCGGGGAGAAATCTTTCTTT. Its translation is CASGEKSFF.

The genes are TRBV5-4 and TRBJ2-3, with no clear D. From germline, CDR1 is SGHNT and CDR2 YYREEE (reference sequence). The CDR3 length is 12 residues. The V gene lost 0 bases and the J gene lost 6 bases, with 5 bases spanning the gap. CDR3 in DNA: TGTGCCAGCAGCTTGGGAGGTGATACGCAGTATTTT. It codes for CASSLGGDTQYF.

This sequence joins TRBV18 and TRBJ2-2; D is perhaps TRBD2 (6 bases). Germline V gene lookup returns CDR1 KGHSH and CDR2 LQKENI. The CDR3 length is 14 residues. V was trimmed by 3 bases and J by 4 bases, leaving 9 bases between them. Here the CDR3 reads CASSPLEGTGELFF. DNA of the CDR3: TGTGCCAGCTCACCCCTGGAGGGCACCGGGGAGCTGTTTTTT.

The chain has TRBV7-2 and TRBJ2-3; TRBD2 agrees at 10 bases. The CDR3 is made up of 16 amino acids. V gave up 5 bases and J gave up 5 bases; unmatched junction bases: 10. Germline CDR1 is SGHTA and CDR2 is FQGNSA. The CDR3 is CASSLSASGSKDTQYF. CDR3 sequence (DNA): TGTGCCAGCAGCCTGTCGGCTAGCGGGAGTAAAGATACGCAGTATTTT.

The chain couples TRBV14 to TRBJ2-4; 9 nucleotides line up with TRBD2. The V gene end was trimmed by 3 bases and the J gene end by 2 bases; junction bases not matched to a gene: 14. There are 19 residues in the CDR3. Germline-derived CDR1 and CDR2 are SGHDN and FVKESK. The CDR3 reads CASSHLPTSGRNPKNIQYF. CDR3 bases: TGTGCCAGCAGCCACTTACCAACGAGCGGGAGGAATCCCAAAAACATTCAGTACTTC.

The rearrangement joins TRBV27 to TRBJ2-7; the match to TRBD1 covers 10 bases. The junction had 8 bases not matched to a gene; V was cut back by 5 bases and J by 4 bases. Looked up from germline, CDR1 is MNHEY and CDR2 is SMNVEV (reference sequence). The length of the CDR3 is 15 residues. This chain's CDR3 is CASSRTGTGDYEQYF. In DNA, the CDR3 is TGTGCCAGCAGTCGCACCGGGACAGGGGATTACGAGCAGTACTTC.

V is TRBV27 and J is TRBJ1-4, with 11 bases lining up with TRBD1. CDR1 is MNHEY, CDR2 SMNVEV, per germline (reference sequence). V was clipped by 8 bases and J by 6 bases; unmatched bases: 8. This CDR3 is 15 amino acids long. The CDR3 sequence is CASSDRGRSHEKLFF. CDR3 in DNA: TGTGCCAGCTCGGACAGGGGGCGCAGCCATGAAAAACTGTTTTTT.

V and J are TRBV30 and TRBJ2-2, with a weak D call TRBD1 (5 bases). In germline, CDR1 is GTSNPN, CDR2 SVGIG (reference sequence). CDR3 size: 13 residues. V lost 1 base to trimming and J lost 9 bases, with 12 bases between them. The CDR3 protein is CAWSADSERELFF. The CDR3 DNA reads TGTGCCTGGAGTGCCGACAGCGAGAGGGAGCTGTTTTTT. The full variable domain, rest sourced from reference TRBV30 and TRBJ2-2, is SQTIHQWPATLVQPVGSPLSLECTVEGTSNPNLYWYRQAAGRGLQLLFYSVGIGQISSEVPQNLSASRPQDRQFILSSKKLLLSDSGFYLCAWSADSERELFFGEGSRLTVL.